This T cell receptor beta chain was observed in a study of cytomegalovirus exposure and HLA in healthy donors. The study ran its PCR with 60 Vbeta and 13 Jbeta primers. The table came from immunoSEQ multiplex PCR; TCRdb's copy has only in-frame clones and leaves some out. The data contain 150,000 to 200,000 clones, around 81% of them seen just once; the ten biggest clones take up around 1.9%. This clonotype was sampled from a woman aged 30 to 39 in good health and CMV-seropositive. Material: PBMCs.

The CDR3, as DNA: TGTGCCAGCAACCGAGGTGGACAGGGCGGGAACTATGGCTACACCTTC. Protein: CASNRGGQGGNYGYTF. The genes are TRBV5-6 and TRBJ1-2; 8 bases are a match to TRBD1. The V segment lost 6 bases and the J segment 2 bases; nucleotides outside the gene matches: 12. Germline lookup yields CDR1 SGHDT and CDR2 YYEEEE. CDR3 length equals 16 residues.